This T cell receptor (beta chain) originates from a study of T cells in tuberculosis. On average about 100,000 T cells per donor were immunosequenced. Some clones are missing from TCRdb's copy, which holds only in-frame ones; the method was immunoSEQ multiplex PCR. Here the sample spans some 28,000 clones, 85% to 90% being singletons. In germline, CDR1 is SGHTA, CDR2 FQGNSA. The CDR3 is made up of 12 amino acids. The sequencing input was PBMCs. The source of this sequence is a donor under 30 with latent tuberculosis or without tuberculosis infection. The chain employs TRBV7-2 and TRBJ2-1, with D possibly TRBD2 on 5 matching bases. The CDR3 sequence: CAGSPANREQFF. CDR3 nucleotides: TGTGCGGGGAGCCCGGCAAATCGGGAGCAGTTCTTC.